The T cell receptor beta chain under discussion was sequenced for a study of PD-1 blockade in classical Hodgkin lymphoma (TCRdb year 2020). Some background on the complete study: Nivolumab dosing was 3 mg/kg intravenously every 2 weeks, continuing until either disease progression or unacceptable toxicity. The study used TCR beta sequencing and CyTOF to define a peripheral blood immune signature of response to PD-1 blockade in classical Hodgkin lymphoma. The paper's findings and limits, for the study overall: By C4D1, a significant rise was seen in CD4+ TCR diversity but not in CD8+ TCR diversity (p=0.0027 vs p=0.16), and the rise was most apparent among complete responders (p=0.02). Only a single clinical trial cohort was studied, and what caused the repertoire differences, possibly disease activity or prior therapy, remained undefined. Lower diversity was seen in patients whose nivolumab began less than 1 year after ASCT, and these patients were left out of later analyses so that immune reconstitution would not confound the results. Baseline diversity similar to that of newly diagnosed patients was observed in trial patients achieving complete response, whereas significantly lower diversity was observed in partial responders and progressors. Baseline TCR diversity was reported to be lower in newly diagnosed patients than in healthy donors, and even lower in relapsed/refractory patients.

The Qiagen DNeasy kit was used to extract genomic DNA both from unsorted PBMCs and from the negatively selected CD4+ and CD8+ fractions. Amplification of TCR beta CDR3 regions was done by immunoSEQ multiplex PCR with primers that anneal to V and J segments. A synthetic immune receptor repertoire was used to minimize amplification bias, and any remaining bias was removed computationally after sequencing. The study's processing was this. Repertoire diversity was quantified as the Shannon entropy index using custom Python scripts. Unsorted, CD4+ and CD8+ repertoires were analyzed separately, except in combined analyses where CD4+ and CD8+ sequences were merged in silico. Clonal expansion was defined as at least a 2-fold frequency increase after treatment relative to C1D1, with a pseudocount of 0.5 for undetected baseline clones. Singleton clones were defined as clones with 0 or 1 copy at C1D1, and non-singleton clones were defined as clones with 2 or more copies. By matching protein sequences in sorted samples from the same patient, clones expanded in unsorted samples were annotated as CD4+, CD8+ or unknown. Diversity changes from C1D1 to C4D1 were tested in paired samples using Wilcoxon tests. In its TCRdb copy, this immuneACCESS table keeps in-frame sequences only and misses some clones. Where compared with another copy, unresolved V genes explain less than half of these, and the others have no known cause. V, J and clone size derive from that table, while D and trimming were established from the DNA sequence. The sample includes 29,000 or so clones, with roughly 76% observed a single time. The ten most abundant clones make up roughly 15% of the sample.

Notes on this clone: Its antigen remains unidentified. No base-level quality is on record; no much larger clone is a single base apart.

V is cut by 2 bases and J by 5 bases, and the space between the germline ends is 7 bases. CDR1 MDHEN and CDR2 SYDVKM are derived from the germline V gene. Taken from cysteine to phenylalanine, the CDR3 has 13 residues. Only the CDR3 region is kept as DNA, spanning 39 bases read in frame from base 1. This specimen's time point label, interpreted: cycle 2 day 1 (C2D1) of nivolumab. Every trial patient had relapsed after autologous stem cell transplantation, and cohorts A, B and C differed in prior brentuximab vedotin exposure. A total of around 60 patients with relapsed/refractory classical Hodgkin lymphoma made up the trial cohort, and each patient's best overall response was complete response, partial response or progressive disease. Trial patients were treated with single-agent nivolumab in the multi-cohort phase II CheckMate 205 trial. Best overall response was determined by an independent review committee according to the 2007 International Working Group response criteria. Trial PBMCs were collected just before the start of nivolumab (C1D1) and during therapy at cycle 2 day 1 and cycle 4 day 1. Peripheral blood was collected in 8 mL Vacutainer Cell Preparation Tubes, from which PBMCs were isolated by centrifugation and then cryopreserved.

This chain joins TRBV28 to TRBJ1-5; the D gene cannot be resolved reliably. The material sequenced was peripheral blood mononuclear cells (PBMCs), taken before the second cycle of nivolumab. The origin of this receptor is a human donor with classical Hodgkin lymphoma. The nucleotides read TGTGCCAGCAGTTTAATTTGGGATCAGCCCCAGCATTTT. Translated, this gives CASSLIWDQPQHF.